The following is a T cell receptor (delta chain) sequence with its context. The specificity of this receptor is unknown. A far larger clone is one nucleotide away, so this likely arose from a read error. The same CDR3 arises from other DNA sequences in this sample as well. The data stem from a study of gammadelta T cells in human blood (dated by TCRdb to 2020 to 2022). The paper as a whole reports these results and caveats: According to the study, polyclonal expansion of innate gamma-delta T cells right after birth appeared to be driven by microbial exposure.

Libraries were built with RT-PCR. The instrument given in TCRdb is Illumina MiSeq. Clones were re-identified by TCRdb from the public reads with CATT, and rows with the same DNA were merged. The sample contains about 470 delta-chain clones, nearly 45% of them found a single time. Roughly 57% of the sample is in the top ten clones. The germline V gene sets CDR1 to GEAIGNYY and CDR2 to EKD. The CDR3 runs 18 residues from the cysteine to the phenylalanine. CDR3 DNA only is kept here, 54 bases in frame from base 1. The sequence joins TRDV2 to TRDJ3; the D segment could be TRDD3, given 5 matching bases. The TCR sequence derives from a human donor. Input material: Vgamma9Vdelta2 gamma-delta T cells from adult blood. The base sequence is TGTGCCTGTGACACCGGCCGGGCTGACGCCTGGGACACCCGTCAGATGTTTTTC. The translation is CACDTGRADAWDTRQMFF.